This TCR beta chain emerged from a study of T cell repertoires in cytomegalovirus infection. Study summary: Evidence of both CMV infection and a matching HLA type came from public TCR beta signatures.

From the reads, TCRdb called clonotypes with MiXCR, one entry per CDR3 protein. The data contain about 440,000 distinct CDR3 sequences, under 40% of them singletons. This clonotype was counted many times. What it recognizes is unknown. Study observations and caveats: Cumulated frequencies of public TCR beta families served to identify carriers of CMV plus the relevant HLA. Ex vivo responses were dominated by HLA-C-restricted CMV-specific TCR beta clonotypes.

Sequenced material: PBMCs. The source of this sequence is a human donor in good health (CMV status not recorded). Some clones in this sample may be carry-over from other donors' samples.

The CDR3 here is CASSRRDGGPKTAYEQYF. CDR3 nucleotides: TGTGCCAGCAGCCGACGTGACGGGGGGCCGAAGACCGCCTACGAGCAGTACTTC. The chain combines TRBV7-2 with TRBJ2-7; D may be TRBD2 (7 bases). The CDR3 consists of 18 residues. Deletions cut 5 bases from V and 2 bases from J, with 25 bases between. Per the germline V gene, CDR1 is SGHTA and CDR2 is FQGNSA.